This T cell receptor (beta chain) was captured by sequencing in a study of blood T cell repertoires in COVID-19. As for the study in general: From the United States, Italy and Spain came samples of acute and convalescent COVID-19. T cells, B-cell-depleted T cells, or PBMCs provided the cDNA or gDNA that served as material.

From germline, CDR1 is LNHDA and CDR2 SQIVND (reference sequence). The CDR3 runs 14 residues. V gave up 5 bases and J gave up 0 bases, with 11 bases separating them. In the original workflow: Using reference gene primer amplification, nucleated cell counts were estimated. Generated by immunoSEQ multiplex PCR, the TCRdb table keeps only in-frame clones and is missing some. V and J calls and clone size are copied from that table; D and trimming were computed from the DNA. This table has around 59,000 clones, more than 70% appearing once. The chain is built from TRBV19 and TRBJ2-7; D gene ambiguous. Sequencing was carried out using peripheral blood. The TCR was taken from a man aged 55 to 70 with acute or convalescent COVID-19. The CDR3 protein is CASSLQASSYEQYF. In nucleotides, the CDR3 is TGTGCCAGTAGTTTGCAGGCGAGCTCCTACGAGCAGTACTTC.